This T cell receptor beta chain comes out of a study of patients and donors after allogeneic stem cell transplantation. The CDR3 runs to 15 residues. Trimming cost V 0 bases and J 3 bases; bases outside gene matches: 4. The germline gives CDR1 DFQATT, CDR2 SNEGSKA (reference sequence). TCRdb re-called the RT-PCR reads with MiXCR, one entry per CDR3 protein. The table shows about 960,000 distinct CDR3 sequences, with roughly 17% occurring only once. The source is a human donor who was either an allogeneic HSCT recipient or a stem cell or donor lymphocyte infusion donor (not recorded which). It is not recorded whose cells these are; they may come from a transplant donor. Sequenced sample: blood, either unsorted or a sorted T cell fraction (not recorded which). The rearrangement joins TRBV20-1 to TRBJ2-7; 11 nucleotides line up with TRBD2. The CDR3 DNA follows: TGCAGTGCTAGAGATTGGACTAGCGGGTTCTACGAGCAGTACTTC. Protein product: CSARDWTSGFYEQYF.